This T cell receptor beta chain was captured by sequencing in a study of molecular identifiers for immune sequencing clone quantification. Findings of the study overall: Clones that had above 20 RNA copies took up over 97% of effector molecules but under 1% in naive cells.

In this sample, this clonotype turned up many times. The antigen remains unidentified. Germline V gives CDR1 LGHNA, CDR2 YNFKEQ. This CDR3 has 13 amino acids. Trimming removed 8 bases from V and 2 bases from J, with 11 bases in between. Using a CD8+CD4-CCR7+CD45RA+ phenotype, naive CD8 T cells were sorted. TCRdb redid the calling of the PCR reads with MiXCR, one entry per CDR3 protein. The sample records 85,000 to 90,000 distinct CDR3 sequences, under 20% being singletons. Sequencing was done on a sample of naive CD8+ T cells from blood, with Jurkat cell RNA spiked in. Subset here: FACS-sorted CD8+CD4-CCR7+CD45RA+ naive T cells. The clonotype was recovered from a human donor in good health. Some libraries in this study had Jurkat cell RNA spiked in. The chain couples TRBV4-2 to TRBJ2-3, with D maybe TRBD2 (6 bases). The CDR3 bases are TGTGCCAGCGAGGGCGGGACCACAGATACGCAGTATTTT. It encodes CASEGGTTDTQYF.